The entry below gives a single TCR beta chain sequence along with its context. Germline V gene lookup returns CDR1 MNHEY and CDR2 SMNVEV (reference sequence). The CDR3 extends over 11 amino acids. Between the trimmed V and J ends, which lost 9 bases and 4 bases, there was a span of 9 bases. The authors' processing: Nucleated cell number was recorded as an estimate derived from reference gene primer amplification. Profiling relied on immunoSEQ multiplex PCR, and the TCRdb table lists in-frame clones only, not all of them. D and trimming come from the DNA, and the V and J calls and clone size come from that table. Of 250,000 to 350,000 clones listed, over 75% are singletons. These data belong to a study of blood T cell repertoires in COVID-19. Study summary: From T cells, B-cell-depleted T cells, or PBMCs came the material, which was cDNA or gDNA.

Specimen: peripheral blood. The clonotype was recovered from a woman in her forties or fifties who had recovered from COVID-19. The chain links TRBV27 to TRBJ1-2; weak D call: TRBD1 (5 bases). CDR3 DNA sequence: TGTGCCAGAGGGGCTGGCTATGGCTACACCTTC. It is translated as CARGAGYGYTF.